This TCR beta chain came from a study of blood T cell repertoires in COVID-19. Study overall: Donors in the United States, Italy and Spain gave samples during acute or convalescent COVID-19. Nucleic acid was either cDNA or gDNA, and it came from T cells, B-cell-depleted T cells, or PBMCs.

Per the study methods: Estimation of nucleated cell counts was performed using reference gene primer amplification. Clones were read by immunoSEQ multiplex PCR, and TCRdb kept only the in-frame ones, dropping some. That table supplies the V and J calls and clone size; D and trimming were determined from the DNA. The sample contains 200,000 to 300,000 clones, about 80% of which appear only once. Losses at the gene ends were 6 bases for V and 3 bases for J; bases not matched to a gene: 8. Germline V gene data show CDR1 as LNHDA and CDR2 as SQIVND (reference sequence). CDR3 length: 16 residues. The sequenced sample was peripheral blood. The clonotype was recovered from a human donor in a cohort sampled during active COVID-19. The rearrangement joins TRBV19 to TRBJ1-3; 10 nucleotides align to TRBD1. This CDR3 reads CASRTMTGGYGNTIYF. CDR3 nucleotides: TGTGCCAGTAGGACTATGACAGGGGGCTATGGAAACACCATATATTTT.